The subject of this entry is one T cell receptor (beta chain). Its matching antigen is unknown. The record originates from a study of cytomegalovirus exposure and HLA in healthy donors. The wider study: According to later analysis, the same platform produced the 100 to 150 validation and several hundred first-cohort repertoires.

Profiled with immunoSEQ multiplex PCR; TCRdb holds only in-frame clones, not every one. The sample contains approximately 220,000 clones, around 87% of which appear only once. The CDR3 extends over 15 amino acids. Per the germline V gene, CDR1 is MGHRA and CDR2 is YSYEKL. Unmatched junction bases numbered 0, after V lost 1 base and J lost 1 base. Overall study findings and caveats: The study labeled fewer than 200 TCR beta chains cytomegalovirus-associated. Subsequent analysis found a tendency for first-cohort TCR clusters to co-occur within the 120 or so validation repertoires.

The chain joins TRBV4-1 to TRBJ1-5, with TRBD1 matching over 8 bases. The sequenced material came from PBMCs. This clonotype originated in a man younger than 30 in good health and CMV-seronegative. The CDR3 region has the DNA TGCGCCAGCAGCCAAGGACAGGGGAGCAATCAGCCCCAGCATTTT. It encodes CASSQGQGSNQPQHF.